The sequence of this T cell receptor (beta chain) was determined in a study of cytomegalovirus exposure and HLA in healthy donors. Study as a whole: Among roughly 190 million T cells, an earlier analysis found 117 million unique TCR beta sequences. HLA-typed donors were the source of tens of millions of unique TCRs held in an early data release. Findings of the study overall: An analysis was carried out later, and it reportedly showed fewer N-insertions in an Asian-associated ancestry cluster than the approximately 660-donor mean. For TCR beta chains, V- and J-gene trimming was later linked to a missense DCLRE1C variant.

This clone is a singleton in its sample. Its antigen remains unidentified. In the PCR, 60 Vbeta and 13 Jbeta primers were used. Measured with immunoSEQ multiplex PCR; TCRdb has only the in-frame clones, and not every one. The table has 120,000 or so clones, roughly three fifths seen once. CDR1 is MNHEY, CDR2 SVGAGI, per germline. CDR3 size: 11 residues. V was cut by 10 bases and J by 8 bases, with 14 bases left in between. The V call is TRBV6-5, the J call TRBJ1-1, with TRBD1 as a possible D gene (5 bases). Sample: PBMCs. This clonotype originated in a woman between 40 and 55 years old in good health and CMV-seropositive. In DNA form, the CDR3 reads TGTGCCATCAATCGGGGGTGGGAAGCTTTCTTT. Translation: CAINRGWEAFF.